One sample yielded the 15 T cell receptor beta chains listed below, sequenced in a study of T cell repertoires in cytomegalovirus infection. TCRdb independently ran MiXCR on the reads; one entry per CDR3 protein. The data show roughly 600,000 distinct CDR3 sequences, with 20% to 25% seen just once and less than 10% held by the top ten. Sequencing input: CD8+ T cells from PBMCs. These receptors originate from a human donor in good health (CMV status not recorded). Some clones in this sample may be carry-over from other donors' samples.

This chain connects TRBV20-1 to TRBJ2-7; D is uncertain. This CDR3 comprises 13 residues. CDR1 is DFQATT and CDR2 is SNEGSKA in the germline V gene (reference sequence). Trimming pared 0 bases from V and 5 bases from J, leaving 11 bases between. DNA of the CDR3: TGCAGTGCTAGAGATCCCGGAAAGCACGAGCAGTACGTC. This encodes CSARDPGKHEQYV.

This clonotype was counted ten times or more. This rearrangement joins TRBV12-5 to TRBJ2-1, with D unclear. Germline V gene data show CDR1 as LGHNT and CDR2 as FRNRAP. There are 13 residues in the CDR3. Trimming removed 5 bases from V and 2 bases from J, with 7 bases in between. The chain's CDR3 is CASGHDPYNEQFF. The CDR3 nucleotides read TGTGCTAGTGGTCATGACCCCTACAATGAGCAGTTCTTC.

This clonotype was seen a handful of times. Its ends do not fully match the called genes, so a read error is possible. The chain recombines TRBV7-7 with TRBJ2-2, with a weak D call TRBD1 (6 bases). The CDR3 is 14 amino acids. Per the germline V gene, CDR1 is SSHAT and CDR2 is FNYEAQ (reference sequence). DNA of the CDR3: TGTGCTAGCAGCTTAGGAACAGGGACCGGGGAGCTGTTTTTT. Translating gives CASSLGTGTGELFF.

The J gene is TRBJ1-1, the V gene TRBV19; TRBD1 matches 10 bases. V lost 3 bases and J lost 5; bases outside the gene matches: 6. CDR1 and CDR2 from the germline V gene are LNHDA and SQIVND (reference sequence). The CDR3 consists of 15 residues. The CDR3 sequence: CASSIAGTGETEAFF. The DNA for the CDR3 is TGTGCCAGTAGTATTGCCGGGACAGGGGAGACTGAAGCTTTCTTT.

Note on this clonotype: A much larger clone lies one base from this, so it may be a read error. The chain couples TRBV7-6 to TRBJ2-1, with no clear D. CDR1 and CDR2 (germline): SGHVS, FNYEAQ. The CDR3 is 11 residues long. CDR3 loop: CASSVNNDQFF. In DNA, the CDR3 is TGTGCCAGCAGCGTAAACAATGATCAGTTCTTC.

This clonotype was seen only a few times. The V gene is TRBV7-9, the J gene TRBJ2-5, with D possibly TRBD2 on 6 matching bases. This CDR3 contains 15 residues. With 5 bases removed from V and 3 bases from J, the gap between germline ends came to 16 bases. Germline V gene sequence: CDR1 SEHNR, CDR2 FQNEAQ (reference sequence). CDR3 sequence: CASSDQRASKETQYF. Here the CDR3 DNA reads TGTGCCAGCAGCGATCAGCGGGCCTCTAAAGAGACCCAGTACTTC.

V and J are TRBV29-1 and TRBJ2-1; no definite D call. CDR1 and CDR2 from the germline V gene are SQVTM and ANQGSEA. V lost 2 bases and J lost 7, with 12 bases in between. The CDR3 is 13 amino acids. The CDR3 region has the DNA TGCAGCGTTGAAATCCCGGCCGGGAATGAGCAGTTCTTC. Its protein product is CSVEIPAGNEQFF.

The V and J genes are TRBV4-3 and TRBJ2-1; TRBD2 might be the D (6 bases). CDR3 size: 15 residues. Looked up from germline, CDR1 is LGHNA and CDR2 is YSLEER. V lost 1 base and J 5 bases, leaving 12 bases between the germline ends. CDR3 amino acids: CASSQGVAANNEQFF. CDR3 nucleotide sequence: TGCGCCAGCAGCCAAGGGGTAGCGGCGAACAATGAGCAGTTCTTC.

This clonotype was detected ten times or more. The rearrangement joins TRBV7-6 to TRBJ2-5, with 7 bases that match TRBD1. J lost 1 base, V lost 8 bases, and 10 bases had no gene match. Germline CDR1 and CDR2: SGHVS and FNYEAQ. This CDR3 is built from 15 residues. CDR3 sequence reads: CASRKAGGIQETQYF. CDR3 coding DNA: TGTGCCAGCCGCAAAGCAGGGGGTATCCAAGAGACCCAGTACTTC.

This clonotype has ten or more counts. The chain carries TRBV28 and TRBJ2-3; TRBD1 or TRBD2 may be the D gene (6 bases each). The CDR3 length is 15 residues. Trimming took 2 bases from V and 3 from J, leaving 12 bases between them. The V gene's germline CDR1 is MDHEN and CDR2 SYDVKM. CDR3 bases: TGTGCCAGCAGTTTAGGGGGGCCGGGGACAGATACGCAGTATTTT. Amino acid sequence: CASSLGGPGTDTQYF. The whole variable domain, remainder taken from reference TRBV28 and TRBJ2-3, is DVKVTQSSRYLVKRTGEKVFLECVQDMDHENMFWYRQDPGLGLRLIYFSYDVKMKEKGDIPEGYSVSREKKERFSLILESASTNQTSMYLCASSLGGPGTDTQYFGPGTRLTVL.

This clonotype came up a few times. The chain carries TRBV5-4 and TRBJ2-1; TRBD2 matches at 9 bases. The germline CDR1 and CDR2 sequences are SGHNT and YYREEE (reference sequence). Trimming took 4 bases from V and 5 from J; bases not matched to a gene: 10. The CDR3 has 16 amino acids. The CDR3 bases are TGTGCCAGCAGCCCCGTGGCGGGGGGGGACGACAATGAGCAGTTCTTC. Translated, it gives CASSPVAGGDDNEQFF.

This clonotype was picked up a small number of times. This chain connects TRBV7-9 to TRBJ1-6; no clear D. V was clipped by 5 bases and J by 7 bases, with 9 bases between them. Per the germline V gene, CDR1 is SEHNR and CDR2 is FQNEAQ (reference sequence). There are 13 residues in the CDR3. In DNA form, the CDR3 reads TGTGCCAGCAGCCTGACGGGGAATTCACCCCTCCACTTT. This gives the protein CASSLTGNSPLHF.

This clonotype occurred many times. The rearrangement joins TRBV28 to TRBJ2-1, with a weak D call TRBD2 (7 bases). CDR1 and CDR2 from the germline V gene are MDHEN and SYDVKM. Between the trimmed V and J ends, which lost 7 bases and 2 bases, there was a span of 15 bases. This CDR3 has 15 amino acids. CDR3 loop: CASNKGGEAYNEQFF. The CDR3 DNA reads as TGTGCCAGCAATAAAGGGGGGGAGGCCTACAATGAGCAGTTCTTC.

The V and J genes are TRBV25-1 and TRBJ2-2, with unresolved D. Trimming removed 3 bases from V and 4 bases from J, with 9 bases in between. This CDR3 is 14 amino acids long. The germline gives CDR1 MGHDK, CDR2 SYGVNS. In DNA, the CDR3 is TGTGCCAGCAGTGAGGGAAGCGCCACCGGGGAGCTGTTTTTT. This translates into CASSEGSATGELFF. Based on the CDR3 plus reference TRBV25-1 and TRBJ2-2, the full variable domain is EADIYQTPRYLVIGTGKKITLECSQTMGHDKMYWYQQDPGMELHLIHYSYGVNSTEKGDLSSESTVSRIRTEHFPLTLESARPSHTSQYLCASSEGSATGELFFGEGSRLTVL.

This clonotype was seen ten or more times. The chain joins TRBV7-2 to TRBJ2-1; 10 bases fit TRBD2. V lost 4 bases, J lost 0 bases, and 6 bases stayed unmatched. The CDR3 length is 17 residues. The germline gives CDR1 SGHTA, CDR2 FQGNSA. CDR3 nucleotides: TGTGCCAGCAGCTCTAGAGGACTAGCGGTCTCCTACAATGAGCAGTTCTTC. Protein product: CASSSRGLAVSYNEQFF.